These 30 T cell receptor beta chains were sequenced from one sample in a study of regulatory T cells in long-lasting Graves disease. Specified time point: newly diagnosed GD, antithyroid drugs for less than 3 months. Making the TCR library involved RNA that had been extracted from PBMCs. To make TCR beta libraries, researchers used iRepertoire HTBI primers and Arm-PCR of CDR3 regions. TCRdb redid the calling of the multiplex PCR reads with MiXCR, one entry per CDR3 protein. The sample comprises around 480,000 distinct CDR3 sequences, approximately 16% of which are singletons, and approximately 25% rests with the top ten. These data are also associated with another study on T cells in Graves' hyperthyroidism and ophthalmopathy.

Material: peripheral blood mononuclear cells (PBMCs), obtained at new diagnosis, from a patient treated with antithyroid drugs. Receptors originate from a woman between 40 and 65 years old with Graves disease.

This clonotype occurred many times. The chain joins TRBV10-1 to TRBJ1-6; D is uncertain. CDR1 is WNHNN and CDR2 is SYGVQD in the germline V gene (reference sequence). The CDR3 runs 13 residues. V was shortened by 2 bases and J by 10 bases, with 9 bases between the two germline ends. CDR3 region: CASSEDGESPLHF. The CDR3 DNA follows: TGCGCCAGCAGTGAGGACGGGGAGTCACCCCTCCACTTT.

This clonotype has at least ten counts. This rearrangement joins TRBV9 to TRBJ2-3; TRBD1 agrees at 7 bases. The germline V gene has CDR1 SGDLS and CDR2 YYNGEE. V dropped 3 bases and J dropped 4; count of bases not matched to a gene: 8. This CDR3 region has 15 residues. CDR3 loop: CASSATGWVADTQYF. CDR3 nucleotide sequence: TGTGCCAGCAGCGCGACAGGGTGGGTAGCAGATACGCAGTATTTT. Full variable domain (remainder filled in from reference TRBV9 and TRBJ2-3): DSGVTQTPKHLITATGQRVTLRCSPRSGDLSVYWYQQSLDQGLQFLIQYYNGEERAKGNILERFSAQQFPDLHSELNLSSLELGDSALYFCASSATGWVADTQYFGPGTRLTVL.

The chain is built from TRBV5-1 and TRBJ2-7, with TRBD1 matching over 7 bases. Losses at the gene ends were 1 base for V and 1 base for J; bases not matched to a gene: 5. There are 15 residues in the CDR3. From germline, CDR1 is SGHRS and CDR2 YFSETQ. The CDR3 spells CASSLRGLESYEQYF. Written as DNA, the CDR3 is TGCGCCAGCAGCTTGAGGGGGCTAGAGTCCTACGAGCAGTACTTC. The entire variable domain, with the rest obtained from reference TRBV5-1 and TRBJ2-7, is as follows: KAGVTQTPRYLIKTRGQQVTLSCSPISGHRSVSWYQQTPGQGLQFLFEYFSETQRNKGNFPGRFSGRQFSNSRSEMNVSTLELGDSALYLCASSLRGLESYEQYFGPGTRLTVT.

This chain uses TRBV5-6 with TRBJ1-2; 11 bases line up with TRBD1. J was trimmed by 8 bases and V by 4 bases; bases with no gene match: 19. This CDR3 region has 18 residues. CDR1 SGHDT and CDR2 YYEEEE come from the germline V gene. The CDR3 loop reads CASSGRDRGILGIYGYTF. Here the CDR3 DNA reads TGTGCCAGCAGCGGCCGGGACAGGGGGATTTTGGGGATTTACGGCTACACCTTC.

This clonotype was detected ten times or more. The chain recombines TRBV11-2 with TRBJ1-3; 10 positions agree with TRBD1. Germline V gene sequence: CDR1 SGHAT, CDR2 FQNNGV. The CDR3 loop spans 15 amino acids. J gave up 2 bases and V 5 bases, and 3 bases lay outside the gene matches. CDR3 residues: CASSGDRGPGNTIYF. The CDR3 DNA follows: TGTGCCAGCAGCGGCGACAGGGGGCCTGGAAACACCATATATTTT.

This clonotype turned up a few times. The gene calls are TRBV10-3 and TRBJ2-5; D may correspond to TRBD1 or TRBD2 (5 bases each). The CDR3 extends over 15 amino acids. Germline CDR1 reads ENHRY; CDR2 reads SYGVKD. Deletions cut 3 bases from V and 5 bases from J, with 16 bases between. CDR3 loop: CAISDGPSWGETQYF. The DNA for the CDR3 is TGTGCCATCAGTGATGGACCTTCCTGGGGGGAGACCCAGTACTTC.

This clonotype was found a few times. The genes are TRBV5-1 and TRBJ1-6; D not resolved. V lost 0 bases, J lost 7 bases, and 14 bases lay in between. Germline lookup yields CDR1 SGHRS and CDR2 YFSETQ. This CDR3 is built from 16 residues. CDR3 region: CASSLGGPAGNSPLHF. The CDR3 DNA sequence: TGCGCCAGCAGCTTGGGTGGCCCCGCGGGGAATTCACCCCTCCACTTT.

This clonotype was observed at least ten times. V gene TRBV2 combines with J gene TRBJ1-1; D unresolved. CDR3 length equals 10 residues. The germline V gene has CDR1 SNHLY and CDR2 FYNNEI. V lost 7 bases, J lost 5 bases, and 5 bases lay in between. The CDR3 DNA is TGTGCCAGCATGCGGACTGAAGCTTTCTTT. It specifies CASMRTEAFF.

The chain carries TRBV14 and TRBJ2-7, with TRBD2 matching 9 bases. The V gene end was trimmed by 3 bases and the J gene end by 12 bases; junction bases not matched to a gene: 12. CDR3 length: 14 residues. CDR1 is SGHDN, CDR2 FVKESK, per germline. The CDR3 DNA reads TGTGCCAGCAGCCATGCGGGGGGGCAAGTGGATCGGTACTTC. Encoded protein: CASSHAGGQVDRYF.

This clonotype was seen only once. The chain couples TRBV15 to TRBJ1-6, with D maybe TRBD1 (6 bases). Germline V gene sequence: CDR1 LNHNV, CDR2 YYDKDF (reference sequence). V was cut by 0 bases and J by 9 bases, with 15 bases left in between. The CDR3 sequence is 16 residues long. Written as DNA, the CDR3 is TGTGCCACCAGCAGAGAAGGGGGAGGGGTTCGTTCACCCCTCCACTTT. It encodes CATSREGGGVRSPLHF.

The chain employs TRBV13 and TRBJ2-5; 8 bases are shared with TRBD1. Germline V CDR1 and CDR2: PRHDT, FYEKMQ (reference sequence). The CDR3 has 14 residues. Trimming removed 1 base from V and 5 bases from J; junction bases left unmatched: 3. The DNA for the CDR3 is TGTGCCAGCAGCTTAGCAGGGGGCGCGGAGACCCAGTACTTC. It specifies CASSLAGGAETQYF.

This clonotype was seen at least ten times. This chain uses TRBV29-1 with TRBJ1-1; possibly TRBD1 for D (5 bases). The CDR3 loop spans 13 amino acids. The V and J ends lost 7 bases and 0 bases respectively, with 12 bases between them. Germline V gives CDR1 SQVTM, CDR2 ANQGSEA. CDR3 sequence: CSGLGAMNTEAFF. The CDR3 nucleotides are TGCAGCGGACTAGGGGCGATGAACACTGAAGCTTTCTTT.

This clonotype was detected a few times. This chain joins TRBV19 and TRBJ1-5, with unresolved D. Between the trimmed V and J ends, which lost 4 bases and 0 bases, there was a span of 7 bases. From germline, CDR1 is LNHDA and CDR2 SQIVND (reference sequence). This CDR3 region has 14 residues. The CDR3 coding sequence is TGTGCCAGTAGTACGCCGTATAGCAATCAGCCCCAGCATTTT. Its protein is CASSTPYSNQPQHF.

This clonotype was seen ten or more times. The chain recombines TRBV12-3 or TRBV12-4 with TRBJ2-7; TRBD1 is a possible D gene (6 bases). V lost 5 bases and J 1 base, leaving 12 bases between the germline ends. The CDR3 sequence is 14 residues long. CDR3 loop: CASSTGQFSYEQYF. CDR3 bases: TGTGCCAGCAGTACCGGACAGTTTTCCTACGAGCAGTACTTC.

This clonotype showed up just a few times. V and J are TRBV10-3 and TRBJ2-1; D gene ambiguous. The CDR3 loop spans 18 amino acids. The V end was cut by 0 bases, the J end by 4 bases, with 19 bases between. CDR1 and CDR2 (germline): ENHRY, SYGVKD. CDR3 region: CAISESSPSIPFYNEQFF. In nucleotides, the CDR3 is TGTGCCATCAGTGAGTCGTCACCCTCGATTCCTTTTTACAATGAGCAGTTCTTC.

This clonotype has ten or more counts. The chain uses TRBV13 and TRBJ2-3; possibly TRBD1 for D (6 bases). Germline lookup yields CDR1 PRHDT and CDR2 FYEKMQ (reference sequence). This CDR3 comprises 14 residues. V was cut by 5 bases and J by 4 bases, with 13 bases left in between. The CDR3 nucleotides read TGTGCCAGCAGCGGGCAGGGGAGAGCAGATACGCAGTATTTT. Residues: CASSGQGRADTQYF.

This clonotype was seen many times. The chain is built from TRBV5-6 and TRBJ1-2; D gene ambiguous. The germline V gene has CDR1 SGHDT and CDR2 YYEEEE. This CDR3 contains 12 residues. V was shortened by 2 bases and J by 6 bases, with 8 bases between the two germline ends. As DNA, the CDR3 is TGTGCCAGCAGCTTAGGGCCGAATGGCTACACCTTC. As protein: CASSLGPNGYTF.

The rearrangement joins TRBV12-3 or TRBV12-4 to TRBJ2-3; no firm D call. The CDR3 totals 16 residues. V lost 3 bases and J lost 0, with 13 bases in between. This chain's CDR3 is CASSFMGTSSTDTQYF. The CDR3 DNA is TGTGCCAGCAGTTTTATGGGTACTTCTAGCACAGATACGCAGTATTTT.

On this clonotype: Given a much more abundant clone one base away, this may be a read error. This rearrangement joins TRBV7-8 to TRBJ2-4; 8 nucleotides agree with TRBD2. Germline CDR1 reads SGHVS; CDR2 reads FQNEAQ. J was trimmed by 12 bases and V by 5 bases; bases with no gene match: 12. The CDR3 length is 14 residues. The CDR3 reads CASSTGLVAPSQYF. The CDR3 region has the DNA TGTGCCAGCAGCACGGGACTAGTGGCACCTAGTCAGTACTTC.

This clonotype has just a few counts. The V call is TRBV12-3 or TRBV12-4, the J call TRBJ2-7; a possible D gene is TRBD2 (6 bases). Trimming shortened V by 2 bases and J by 3 bases, and 11 bases separated the two germline ends. The CDR3 totals 14 residues. Written as DNA, the CDR3 is TGTGCCAGCAGTTTACCCGGGGGTGGCTACGAGCAGTACTTC. Translating gives CASSLPGGGYEQYF.

This clonotype was found many times. The rearrangement links TRBV28 to TRBJ1-6, with a possible D match to TRBD1 (5 bases). Trimming removed 7 bases at V and 0 bases at J, with 7 bases between. CDR1 is MDHEN and CDR2 is SYDVKM in the germline V gene. The CDR3 loop spans 14 amino acids. The CDR3 protein is CASKQGSYNSPLHF. In nucleotides, the CDR3 is TGTGCCAGCAAGCAGGGCTCCTATAATTCACCCCTCCACTTT.

This chain links TRBV27 with TRBJ2-5; 8 positions agree with TRBD1. Unmatched junction bases numbered 5, after V lost 0 bases and J lost 5 bases. CDR1 is MNHEY, CDR2 SMNVEV, per germline (reference sequence). The CDR3 totals 15 residues. The CDR3 reads CASSLSTGQVETQYF. As DNA, the CDR3 is TGTGCCAGCAGTTTATCGACGGGACAGGTCGAGACCCAGTACTTC.

This clonotype came up a few times. This sequence joins TRBV6-1 and TRBJ1-2; D perhaps matches TRBD1 (6 bases). The CDR3 runs to 13 residues. Germline V gene lookup returns CDR1 MNHNS and CDR2 SASEGT. Trimming removed 8 bases from V and 4 bases from J, with 14 bases in between. The CDR3: CASSNGGIYGYTF. CDR3 bases: TGTGCCAGCTCCAACGGGGGCATCTATGGCTACACCTTC.

This chain uses TRBV19 with TRBJ2-1; maybe TRBD1 (5 bases). The V gene's germline CDR1 is LNHDA and CDR2 SQIVND (reference sequence). Between the trimmed V and J ends, which lost 3 bases and 0 bases, there was a span of 9 bases. The CDR3 consists of 15 residues. Written as DNA, the CDR3 is TGTGCCAGTAGTATTTGGGGCTACTCCTACAATGAGCAGTTCTTC. Its protein is CASSIWGYSYNEQFF.

This clonotype has at least ten counts. The chain uses TRBV3-1 and TRBJ2-1, with D tentatively TRBD2 (6 bases). V lost 6 bases and J 8 bases, leaving 14 bases between the germline ends. Germline V lookup: CDR1 LGHDT, CDR2 YNNKEL (reference sequence). The CDR3 spans 13 residues. The CDR3 sequence: CASRGRGRDEQFF. In DNA, the CDR3 is TGTGCCAGCAGGGGGCGGGGCCGGGATGAGCAGTTCTTC.

This clonotype was seen many times. The chain recombines TRBV6-1 with TRBJ1-1, with D perhaps TRBD1 (5 bases). Looked up from germline, CDR1 is MNHNS and CDR2 is SASEGT. Trimming took off 6 bases at V and 1 base at J, with 15 bases between the two ends. The CDR3 extends over 15 amino acids. The CDR3 loop reads CASRLMPGPNTEAFF. The CDR3 DNA sequence: TGTGCCAGCAGATTGATGCCAGGGCCGAACACTGAAGCTTTCTTT.

This clonotype was found once. The V gene is TRBV6-2 or TRBV6-3, the J gene TRBJ2-1, with 16 bases matching TRBD2. From germline, CDR1 is MNHEY and CDR2 SVGEGT. Trimming removed 5 bases from V and 5 bases from J; junction bases left unmatched: 18. The CDR3 extends over 21 amino acids. CDR3 sequence: CASSQLTLGLAGGMKNNEQFF. The CDR3 DNA reads TGTGCCAGCAGTCAGCTAACATTGGGACTAGCGGGAGGGATGAAAAACAATGAGCAGTTCTTC.

There are many counts of this clonotype. This chain uses TRBV5-5 with TRBJ1-4; D gene uncertain. The CDR3 loop spans 14 amino acids. Germline loops: CDR1 SGHKS, CDR2 YYEKEE (reference sequence). V shed 4 bases and J shed 0 bases, with 7 bases lying between them. CDR3 nucleotide sequence: TGTGCCAGCAGCCACAGCCCAACTAATGAAAAACTGTTTTTT. Translating gives CASSHSPTNEKLFF. The entire variable domain, with the rest obtained from reference TRBV5-5 and TRBJ1-4, is as follows: DAGVTQSPTHLIKTRGQQVTLRCSPISGHKSVSWYQQVLGQGPQFIFQYYEKEERGRGNFPDRFSARQFPNYSSELNVNALLLGDSALYLCASSHSPTNEKLFFGSGTQLSVL.

The chain is built from TRBV4-1 and TRBJ1-1; a possible D gene is TRBD1 (6 bases). Germline V gene lookup returns CDR1 MGHRA and CDR2 YSYEKL. This CDR3 is 15 amino acids long. V lost 3 bases and J lost 1, with 12 bases in between. DNA of the CDR3: TGCGCCAGCAGCCAGACTGACAGGAGGAACACTGAAGCTTTCTTT. Protein sequence: CASSQTDRRNTEAFF.

This clonotype was seen more than once but under ten times. The chain joins TRBV19 to TRBJ1-1; a possible D gene is TRBD1 (6 bases). The CDR3 sequence is 14 residues long. Trimming left V 5 bases short and J 4 bases short, with 14 bases between. Germline loops: CDR1 LNHDA, CDR2 SQIVND (reference sequence). CDR3 loop: CASSVTGLSTEAFF. The CDR3 nucleotides read TGTGCCAGTAGTGTAACAGGGCTGAGCACTGAAGCTTTCTTT.